This TCR beta chain appears in the sequencing data of a study of blood T cell repertoires in COVID-19. The V end lost 5 bases, the J end lost 9 bases, and 11 bases lay between the germline ends. Germline assignment: CDR1 MNHEY and CDR2 SMNVEV (reference sequence). The CDR3 is made up of 12 amino acids. Profiled with immunoSEQ multiplex PCR; TCRdb holds only in-frame clones, not every one. This sample yields tens of thousands of clones, of which approximately 88% are seen a single time; less than 4.5% belongs to the top ten. The sample consisted of peripheral blood. This TCR came from a human donor in a cohort sampled during active COVID-19. V usage is TRBV27 and J usage is TRBJ2-1; possible D gene TRBD1, 6 bases. CDR3 region: CASSQNRVEQFF. CDR3 bases: TGTGCCAGCAGTCAGAACAGGGTTGAGCAGTTCTTC.